The clone carrying this T cell receptor beta chain was counted between two and nine times. This sample is drawn from a study of control samples from healthy donors and cancer patients. The data were produced by immunoSEQ multiplex PCR, yet TCRdb's version contains in-frame clones alone and is incomplete. The sample lists 130,000 or so clones; around 90% were seen once. V was pared by 1 base and J by 7 bases, with 11 bases between. The CDR3 contains 14 residues. Germline CDR1 SGHRS, CDR2 YFSETQ. The specimen was blood. The chain uses TRBV5-1 and TRBJ1-4, with D possibly matching TRBD1 (6 bases). The sequence was obtained from a man aged 40-49 years in good health. The CDR3 DNA follows: TGCGCCAGCAGCTTGCGGGGGCTGGGTGAAAAACTGTTTTTT. Protein: CASSLRGLGEKLFF.